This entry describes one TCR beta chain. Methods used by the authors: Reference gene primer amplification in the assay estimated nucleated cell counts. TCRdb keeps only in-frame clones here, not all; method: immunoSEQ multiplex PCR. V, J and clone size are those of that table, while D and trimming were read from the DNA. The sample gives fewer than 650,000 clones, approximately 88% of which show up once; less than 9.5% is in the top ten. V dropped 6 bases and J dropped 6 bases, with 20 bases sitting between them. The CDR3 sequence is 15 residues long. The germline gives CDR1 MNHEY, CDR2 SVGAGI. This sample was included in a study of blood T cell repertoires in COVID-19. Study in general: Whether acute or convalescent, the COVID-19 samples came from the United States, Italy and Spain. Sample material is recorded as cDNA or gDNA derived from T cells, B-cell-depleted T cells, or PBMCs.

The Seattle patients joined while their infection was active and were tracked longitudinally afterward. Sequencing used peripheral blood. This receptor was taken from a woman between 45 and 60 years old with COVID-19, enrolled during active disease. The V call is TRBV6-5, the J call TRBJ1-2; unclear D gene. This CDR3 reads CASSGILGGTDGYTF. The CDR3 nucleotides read TGTGCCAGCAGCGGAATTTTAGGCGGAACGGATGGCTACACCTTC.